These T cell receptor beta chains were read from a single sample in a study of regulatory T cells in long-lasting Graves disease. From the multiplex PCR reads, TCRdb called clonotypes with MiXCR, one entry per CDR3 protein. Of about 370,000 distinct CDR3 sequences detected, about 14% appear once; the ten largest clones hold around a fifth. The input for sequencing was peripheral blood mononuclear cells (PBMCs), taken at new diagnosis, from a patient treated with antithyroid drugs. These TCRs come from a female donor with Graves disease. CDR3s leave out the opening cysteine and the closing phenylalanine or tryptophan. The order of the fields is J gene, D gene, V gene, CDR3 protein. D genes are given only for firm matches.

TRBJ2-1,TRBD2,TRBV7-3,ASSSGGVPYNEQF
TRBJ2-3,TRBD2,TRBV24-1,ATSDGLAGFKNTQY
TRBJ2-1,TRBD1,TRBV5-6,ASSKTHRDRGTYNEQF
TRBJ2-7,.,TRBV29-1,SVEVVRPTGYEQY
TRBJ1-4,.,TRBV7-2,ASSLFGTGIDEKLF
TRBJ2-5,TRBD1,TRBV2,ASSYTLGTDYD
TRBJ2-7,TRBD2,TRBV10-3,AISDVLTGLVEGEQY
TRBJ1-1,.,TRBV19,ASSIAPPEAF
TRBJ1-1,.,TRBV6-2/TRBV6-3,ATSRWGLNTEAS
TRBJ1-6,.,TRBV19,ASSPVPGSYSPLH
TRBJ1-5,.,TRBV4-1,ASSQVGGGGIEPQH
TRBJ2-1,TRBD2,TRBV5-1,ASSFMAGAGNEQF
TRBJ1-2,TRBD1,TRBV28,ASSLSQGVNYGYT
TRBJ1-6,.,TRBV3-1,ASSQAPSPLH
TRBJ1-6,.,TRBV27,ASSDRGEPYNSPLH
TRBJ2-1,.,TRBV4-1,ASSPRAGRGRIDEQF
TRBJ1-1,.,TRBV25-1,ASSEYPGRNTEAF
TRBJ1-6,.,TRBV27,ASSLKQYNSPLH
TRBJ2-5,TRBD1,TRBV7-2,ASSPGQGQETQY
TRBJ2-3,.,TRBV28,ASYYREPRTDTQY
TRBJ1-3,.,TRBV4-1,ASSQDLSMTGNTIY
TRBJ1-1,.,TRBV9,ASSVGAQTNYEAF
TRBJ2-7,TRBD2,TRBV7-2,ASSLSGTTRYEQY
TRBJ2-2,.,TRBV15,ATSRDWGLTITGELF
TRBJ2-1,.,TRBV7-2,ASSLGSQETNEQF
TRBJ1-1,.,TRBV7-9,ASRGWRNTEAF
TRBJ2-7,.,TRBV6-1,AIDEGYEQY
TRBJ2-1,TRBD1,TRBV20-1,SARAKTGDREMDEQF